This T cell receptor beta chain came from a study of blood T cell repertoires in COVID-19. Study members were between roughly 18 and 90 years old and lived in approximately 25 US regions. Clones were sequenced by immunoSEQ multiplex PCR, and TCRdb holds only the in-frame ones, with some missing. Among 140,000 or so clones listed, roughly 80% were seen once. This TCR was sampled from a woman aged 35 to 49 who had recovered from COVID-19. Sequencing was performed on PBMCs or T cells enriched from blood (not recorded which).

The CDR3: CASSPLVAGMGEQYF. DNA for the CDR3: TGTGCCAGCTCACCACTGGTGGCGGGGATGGGCGAGCAGTACTTC. The V call is TRBV18, the J call TRBJ2-7; D possibly corresponds to TRBD2 (6 bases). V lost 1 base and J 6 bases, leaving 16 bases between the germline ends. Germline CDR1 KGHSH, CDR2 LQKENI. The CDR3 is made up of 15 amino acids.